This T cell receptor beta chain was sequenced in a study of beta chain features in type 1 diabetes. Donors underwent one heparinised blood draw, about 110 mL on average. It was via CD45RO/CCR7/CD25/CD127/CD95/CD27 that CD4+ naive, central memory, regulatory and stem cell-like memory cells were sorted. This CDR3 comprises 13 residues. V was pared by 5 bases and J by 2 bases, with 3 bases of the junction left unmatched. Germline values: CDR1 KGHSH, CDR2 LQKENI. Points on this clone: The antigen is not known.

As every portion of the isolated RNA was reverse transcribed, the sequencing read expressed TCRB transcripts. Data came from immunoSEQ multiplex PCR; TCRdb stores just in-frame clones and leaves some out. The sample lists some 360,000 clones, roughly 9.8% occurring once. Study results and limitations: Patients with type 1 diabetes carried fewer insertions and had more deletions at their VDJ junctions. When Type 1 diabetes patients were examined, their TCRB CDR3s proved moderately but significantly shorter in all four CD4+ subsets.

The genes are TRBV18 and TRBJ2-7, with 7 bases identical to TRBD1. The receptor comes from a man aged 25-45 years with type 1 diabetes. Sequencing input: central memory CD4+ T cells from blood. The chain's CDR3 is CASSDQGAYEQYF. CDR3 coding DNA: TGTGCCAGCTCAGACCAGGGGGCCTACGAGCAGTACTTC. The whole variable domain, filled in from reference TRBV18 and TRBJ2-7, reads NAGVMQNPRHLVRRRGQEARLRCSPMKGHSHVYWYRQLPEEGLKFMVYLQKENIIDESGMPKERFSAEFPKEGPSILRIQQVVRGDSAAYFCASSDQGAYEQYFGPGTRLTVT.